These 23 T cell receptor beta chains originate from one sample sequenced in a study of technical replicates of blood from a handful of donors. Sequencing was performed with immunoSEQ multiplex PCR; in TCRdb, only in-frame clones are kept and a portion is missing. The repertoire holds some 85,000 clones, with 85% to 95% as singletons. The sample was T cells isolated from PBMCs. Receptors were obtained from a human donor in good health.

This clone was detected only a few times. The rearrangement links TRBV27 to TRBJ1-2, with 7 bases fitting TRBD1. The CDR3 contains 15 residues. J lost 5 bases, V lost 2 bases, and 8 bases had no gene match. In germline, CDR1 is MNHEY, CDR2 SMNVEV (reference sequence). The chain's CDR3 is CASSLSYDRVYGYTF. In nucleotides, the CDR3 is TGTGCCAGCAGTTTAAGCTACGACAGGGTGTATGGCTACACCTTC.

This clone occurred once. The chain carries TRBV11-3 and TRBJ2-7, with D maybe TRBD2 (6 bases). The CDR3 loop spans 12 amino acids. V lost 2 bases to trimming and J lost 7 bases, with 9 bases between them. Germline-derived CDR1 and CDR2 are SGHNT and YENEEA. CDR3 DNA: TGTGCCAGCAGCTTATGGGGGGAAGAGCAGTACTTC. Its translation is CASSLWGEEQYF.

This clone was detected only once. This chain connects TRBV6-5 to TRBJ2-7, with 8 bases matching TRBD2. With V trimmed by 7 bases and J by 0 bases, 5 bases remained unmatched. Germline V gene data show CDR1 as MNHEY and CDR2 as SVGAGI. The CDR3 has 14 residues. Here the CDR3 reads CASTPTSASYEQYF. In DNA form, the CDR3 reads TGTGCCAGCACTCCGACTAGCGCCTCCTACGAGCAGTACTTC.

The rearrangement joins TRBV19 to TRBJ1-1, with a possible D match to TRBD1 (5 bases). CDR1 is LNHDA and CDR2 is SQIVND in the germline V gene (reference sequence). V lost 3 bases to trimming and J lost 7 bases, with 12 bases between them. The CDR3 extends over 13 amino acids. The CDR3 here is CASSMALTVEAFF. CDR3 DNA sequence: TGTGCCAGTAGTATGGCCCTGACAGTTGAAGCTTTCTTT.

The rearrangement joins TRBV5-6 to TRBJ2-5; no clear D. In germline, CDR1 is SGHDT, CDR2 YYEEEE. The V gene lost 7 bases and the J gene lost 2 bases, with 15 bases spanning the gap. The CDR3 runs 14 residues. In DNA form, the CDR3 reads TGTGCCAGCCATTTGTTGGAGTCTCAAGAGACCCAGTACTTC. Encoded protein: CASHLLESQETQYF.

This sequence joins TRBV14 and TRBJ1-2; the D gene is possibly TRBD1 (5 bases). Germline CDR1 SGHDN, CDR2 FVKESK. The length of the CDR3 is 15 residues. V was shortened by 0 bases and J by 8 bases, with 16 bases between the two germline ends. CDR3 loop: CASSQDQGSSEGYTF. The CDR3 bases are TGTGCCAGCAGCCAAGATCAGGGAAGTTCAGAGGGCTACACCTTC. The full variable domain, with the rest looked up from reference TRBV14 and TRBJ1-2, is EAGVTQFPSHSVIEKGQTVTLRCDPISGHDNLYWYRRVMGKEIKFLLHFVKESKQDESGMPNNRFLAERTGGTYSTLKVQPAELEDSGVYFCASSQDQGSSEGYTFGSGTRLTVV.

J is TRBJ1-5 and V is TRBV2; possibly TRBD1 for D (6 bases). Germline-derived CDR1 and CDR2 are SNHLY and FYNNEI. V was cut by 3 bases and J by 5 bases, with 11 bases left in between. This CDR3 contains 14 residues. The CDR3 loop is CASSDGQLYQPQHF. CDR3 DNA: TGTGCCAGCAGTGATGGACAGCTTTATCAGCCCCAGCATTTT.

V usage is TRBV5-1 and J usage is TRBJ2-3; TRBD2 aligns across 10 bases. The CDR3 runs 15 residues. J lost 5 bases, V lost 1 base, and 4 bases had no gene match. Germline V gene sequence: CDR1 SGHRS, CDR2 YFSETQ. DNA of the CDR3: TGCGCCAGCAGCTTGCTCCTAGCGGGAGTAGATACGCAGTATTTT. Its protein product is CASSLLLAGVDTQYF. Complete variable domain (other parts from reference TRBV5-1 and TRBJ2-3): KAGVTQTPRYLIKTRGQQVTLSCSPISGHRSVSWYQQTPGQGLQFLFEYFSETQRNKGNFPGRFSGRQFSNSRSEMNVSTLELGDSALYLCASSLLLAGVDTQYFGPGTRLTVL.

The chain joins TRBV9 to TRBJ2-6; a possible D gene is TRBD2 (6 bases). The V end lost 5 bases, the J end lost 5 bases, and 17 bases lay between the germline ends. Germline V gene data show CDR1 as SGDLS and CDR2 as YYNGEE. This CDR3 comprises 16 residues. The CDR3 loop reads CASSGGGQGWANVLTF. The CDR3 bases are TGTGCCAGCAGTGGAGGAGGGCAGGGTTGGGCCAACGTCCTGACTTTC.

This chain joins TRBV18 and TRBJ2-4; 8 bases map to TRBD1. The junction had 6 bases not matched to a gene; V was cut back by 5 bases and J by 0 bases. CDR3 length: 16 amino acids. CDR1 and CDR2 from the germline V gene are KGHSH and LQKENI. The CDR3: CASSILGQGAKNIQYF. For the CDR3, the DNA is TGTGCCAGCTCAATCTTAGGACAGGGAGCCAAAAACATTCAGTACTTC.

The gene calls are TRBV7-8 and TRBJ2-3; 10 bases map to TRBD2. Germline lookup yields CDR1 SGHVS and CDR2 FQNEAQ. The V and J ends lost 5 bases and 2 bases, in that order; junction bases with no gene match: 4. This CDR3 region has 15 residues. The CDR3 is CASSQREGLTDTQYF. The CDR3 DNA reads TGTGCCAGCAGCCAGCGGGAGGGTCTCACAGATACGCAGTATTTT.

The J gene is TRBJ2-7, the V gene TRBV6-4; possibly TRBD2 for D (6 bases). The germline CDR1 and CDR2 sequences are MRHNA and SNTAGT. V lost 5 bases and J 4 bases, leaving 15 bases between the germline ends. This CDR3 is built from 14 residues. The DNA for the CDR3 is TGTGCCAGCAGTAATTTTACTGGAGGGTACGAGCAGTACTTC. Translating gives CASSNFTGGYEQYF.

Here the CDR3 DNA reads TGTGCCAGCAGTGGCGGGACAGATACTATCAAGCCCCAGCATTTT. It encodes CASSGGTDTIKPQHF. This sequence joins TRBV6-1 and TRBJ1-5; TRBD1 agrees at 7 bases. The V gene end was trimmed by 4 bases and the J gene end by 8 bases; junction bases not matched to a gene: 11. Germline loops: CDR1 MNHNS, CDR2 SASEGT. The CDR3 sequence is 15 residues long.

V is TRBV6-5 and J is TRBJ2-1; 8 positions agree with TRBD2. The CDR3 covers 15 residues. CDR1 MNHEY and CDR2 SVGAGI come from the germline V gene. Trimming at V came to 4 bases and at J to 5 bases, leaving 7 bases not matched to a gene. The CDR3 here is CASSWVAGSNNEQFF. The CDR3 coding sequence is TGTGCCAGCAGTTGGGTAGCGGGATCAAACAATGAGCAGTTCTTC.

The rearrangement joins TRBV9 to TRBJ1-3; TRBD1 aligns across 9 bases. The CDR3 sequence is 18 residues long. CDR1 is SGDLS, CDR2 YYNGEE, per germline. Trimming took 0 bases from V and 9 from J; bases not matched to a gene: 16. DNA of the CDR3: TGTGCCAGCAGCGTAGCCCGGACAGGGGAGACGGTGGAGGGCACCATATATTTT. Encoded protein: CASSVARTGETVEGTIYF.

The genes are TRBV27 and TRBJ1-5; no clear D. The CDR3 extends over 15 amino acids. In germline, CDR1 is MNHEY, CDR2 SMNVEV (reference sequence). The V end was cut by 3 bases, the J end by 4 bases, with 13 bases between. The CDR3 DNA follows: TGTGCCAGCAGTTTTGGAGATGGATTTAATCAGCCCCAGCATTTT. Protein sequence: CASSFGDGFNQPQHF.

The rearrangement uses TRBV7-8 and TRBJ1-5; 8 bases map to TRBD1. The CDR3 extends over 15 amino acids. The ends lost 4 bases at V and 6 bases at J; junction bases unmatched: 8. Germline lookup yields CDR1 SGHVS and CDR2 FQNEAQ. As DNA, the CDR3 is TGTGCCAGCAGCTCAGGGACAGGAGGGGGTCAGCCCCAGCATTTT. Amino acids: CASSSGTGGGQPQHF.

The V and J genes are TRBV2 and TRBJ1-5; D is ambiguous. Germline-derived CDR1 and CDR2 are SNHLY and FYNNEI. The CDR3 spans 17 residues. The ends were cut back, 8 bases at V and 0 bases at J, with 20 bases in the middle. The CDR3: CASWGGTGSYSNQPQHF. The CDR3 DNA reads TGTGCCAGCTGGGGAGGAACGGGATCGTATAGCAATCAGCCCCAGCATTTT.

V usage is TRBV5-1 and J usage is TRBJ1-1; no firm D call. The CDR3 loop spans 13 amino acids. V was clipped by 1 base and J by 3 bases, with 7 bases between them. Per germline, CDR1 SGHRS and CDR2 YFSETQ. CDR3 DNA: TGCGCCAGCAGCTTGTACGAGGACACTGAAGCTTTCTTT. The encoded protein is CASSLYEDTEAFF.

The rearrangement uses TRBV2 and TRBJ2-1; tentative D call: TRBD2 (5 bases). Germline V gene sequence: CDR1 SNHLY, CDR2 FYNNEI. The CDR3 runs 13 residues. The germline V and J ends were trimmed by 8 bases and 0 bases, with 8 bases remaining between them. The chain's CDR3 is CASALGSYNEQFF. In DNA form, the CDR3 reads TGTGCCAGCGCACTAGGCTCCTACAATGAGCAGTTCTTC.

V and J are TRBV6-6 and TRBJ1-1; the D gene is possibly TRBD1 (5 bases). Trimming left V 2 bases short and J 2 bases short, with 12 bases between. The CDR3 is made up of 15 amino acids. Germline V lookup: CDR1 MNHNY, CDR2 SVGAGI (reference sequence). CDR3 DNA: TGTGCCAGCAGTTACAGGGGCCTTCTAAACACTGAAGCTTTCTTT. It translates to CASSYRGLLNTEAFF.

The DNA for the CDR3 is TGTGCCAGCAGCCCATTTGGGGGGAACTACGAGCAGTACTTC. It is translated as CASSPFGGNYEQYF. V gene TRBV9 combines with J gene TRBJ2-7; D is perhaps TRBD2 (6 bases). CDR1 is SGDLS and CDR2 is YYNGEE in the germline V gene. The ends were cut back, 4 bases at V and 3 bases at J, with 14 bases in the middle. This CDR3 comprises 14 residues.

The V call is TRBV11-1, the J call TRBJ1-1, with 7 nucleotides matching TRBD1. Trimming at V came to 2 bases and at J to 1 base, leaving 4 bases not matched to a gene. The CDR3 covers 15 residues. Germline lookup yields CDR1 SGHAT and CDR2 FQDESV (reference sequence). CDR3 region: CASSLYRGPNTEAFF. CDR3 nucleotide sequence: TGTGCCAGCAGCTTATACAGGGGCCCGAACACTGAAGCTTTCTTT.